Sequencing of this T cell receptor beta chain was carried out in a study of human T cells and chemical hapten exposure. For the study at large: DPC (0.01%) was patch tested on the upper back and read at 6 days. The patients were mostly female; they had alopecia areata, totalis or universalis.

Regarding time point: patch test 1, 2 weeks after DPC sensitization. Treatment given: therapeutic diphenylcyclopropenone sensitization with weekly scalp DPC. Germline CDR1 GTSNPN, CDR2 SVGIG (reference sequence). J lost 2 bases, V lost 4 bases, and 3 bases had no gene match. The CDR3 is made up of 13 amino acids. TCRdb reanalysed the RACE reads using MiXCR and keeps one entry per CDR3 protein. The sample has around 75,000 distinct CDR3 sequences, approximately 10% seen once. This chain uses TRBV30 with TRBJ1-1; TRBD1 matches 8 bases. The specimen comprised whole blood, sampled in connection with sensitization to the hapten diphenylcyclopropenone (DPC). The receptor comes from a woman aged 60-75 years with alopecia areata. Some clones in this sample may be carry-over from other donors' samples. CDR3 sequence reads: CAWTAGGNTEAFF. CDR3 nucleotide sequence: TGTGCCTGGACGGCAGGGGGCAACACTGAAGCTTTCTTT.